This T cell receptor (beta chain) was found in a study of shared clonotypes between healthy human individuals. For the study at large: A donor's plate count was three for CD4 naive and three for CD4 memory; CD8 naive had two and CD8 memory one. Study conclusions and caveats: When naive CD4 clonotypes were compared across a few donors, around 5% were shared.

This clone was found once. Its antigen is not known. The naive CD8 subset, CD45RO-negative cells positively selected for CCR7, excluded terminally differentiated effector memory CD45RA+ cells. The V gene lost 5 bases and the J gene lost 3 bases, with 20 bases spanning the gap. The CDR3 is 16 residues long. Germline-derived CDR1 and CDR2 are SEHNR and FQNEAQ (reference sequence). The DNA input per sorted-subset replicate PCR was roughly 0.2 ug, corresponding to some 30,000 T cell genomes. This table comes from immunoSEQ multiplex PCR, and its TCRdb copy is limited to in-frame clones, with some not included. In the table there are about 2 million clones, about 95% of which are singletons.

The TCR comes from a man in his late teens or twenties in good health. The rearrangement links TRBV7-9 to TRBJ2-7, with a possible D match to TRBD1 (6 bases). The sample comprised naive CD8+ T cells sorted from blood. The CDR3 loop is CASSPGVQGKLYEQYF. The CDR3 DNA follows: TGTGCCAGCAGCCCCGGGGTACAGGGAAAACTCTACGAGCAGTACTTC.